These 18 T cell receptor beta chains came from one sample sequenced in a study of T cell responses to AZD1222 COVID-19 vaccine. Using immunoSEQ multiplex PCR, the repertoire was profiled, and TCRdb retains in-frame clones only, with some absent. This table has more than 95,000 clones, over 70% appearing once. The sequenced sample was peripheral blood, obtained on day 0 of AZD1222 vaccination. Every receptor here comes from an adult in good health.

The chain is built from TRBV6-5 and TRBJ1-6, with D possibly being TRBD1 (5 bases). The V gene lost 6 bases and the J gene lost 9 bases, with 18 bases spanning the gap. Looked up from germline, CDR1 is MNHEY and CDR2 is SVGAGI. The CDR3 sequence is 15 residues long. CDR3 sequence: CASSSTVQGTSPLHF. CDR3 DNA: TGTGCCAGCAGCTCCACGGTTCAGGGAACTTCACCCCTCCACTTT.

As DNA, the CDR3 is TGTGCCAGCAGCTCCACCCCTGCAGGCTTCAACTATGGCTACACCTTC. Encoded protein: CASSSTPAGFNYGYTF. The chain uses TRBV7-2 and TRBJ1-2; D call uncertain. Trimming cost V 4 bases and J 2 bases, with 17 bases left between them. Germline V gene sequence: CDR1 SGHTA, CDR2 FQGNSA. The CDR3 spans 16 residues.

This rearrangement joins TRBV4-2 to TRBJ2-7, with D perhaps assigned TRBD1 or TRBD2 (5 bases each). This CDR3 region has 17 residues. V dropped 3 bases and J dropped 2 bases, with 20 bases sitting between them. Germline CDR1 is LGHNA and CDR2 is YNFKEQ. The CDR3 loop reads CASSQNEDGTAPYEQYF. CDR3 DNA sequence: TGTGCCAGCAGCCAGAACGAGGACGGGACGGCCCCCTACGAGCAGTACTTC.

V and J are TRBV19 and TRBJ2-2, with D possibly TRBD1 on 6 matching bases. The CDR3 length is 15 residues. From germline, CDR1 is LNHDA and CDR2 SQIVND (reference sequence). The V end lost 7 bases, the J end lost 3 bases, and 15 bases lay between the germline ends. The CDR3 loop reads CASKARGGYTGELFF. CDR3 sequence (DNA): TGTGCCAGTAAGGCACGAGGGGGTTACACCGGGGAGCTGTTTTTT.

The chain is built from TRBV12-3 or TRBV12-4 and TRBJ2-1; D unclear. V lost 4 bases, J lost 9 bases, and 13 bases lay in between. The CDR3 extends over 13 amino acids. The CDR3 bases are TGTGCCAGCAGTTATGGGTCAGATCTTGAGCAGTTCTTC. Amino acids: CASSYGSDLEQFF.

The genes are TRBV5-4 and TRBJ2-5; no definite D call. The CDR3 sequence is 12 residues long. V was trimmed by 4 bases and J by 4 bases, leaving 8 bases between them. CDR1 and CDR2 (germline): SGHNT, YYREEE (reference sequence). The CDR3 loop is CASSKIPETQYF. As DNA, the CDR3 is TGTGCCAGCAGCAAAATACCAGAGACCCAGTACTTC.

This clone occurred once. Here the CDR3 DNA reads TGTGCCAGCAGCTCCCAAGACAGGCACACTCAAGAGACCCAGTACTTC. It is translated as CASSSQDRHTQETQYF. This chain links TRBV7-9 with TRBJ2-5, with D possibly TRBD1 on 6 matching bases. There are 16 residues in the CDR3. V lost 4 bases and J 2 bases, leaving 17 bases between the germline ends. Germline assignment: CDR1 SEHNR and CDR2 FQNEAQ (reference sequence). Drawing the rest from reference TRBV7-9 and TRBJ2-5, the complete variable domain is DTGVSQNPRHKITKRGQNVTFRCDPISEHNRLYWYRQTLGQGPEFLTYFQNEAQLEKSRLLSDRFSAERPKGSFSTLEIQRTEQGDSAMYLCASSSQDRHTQETQYFGPGTRLLVL.

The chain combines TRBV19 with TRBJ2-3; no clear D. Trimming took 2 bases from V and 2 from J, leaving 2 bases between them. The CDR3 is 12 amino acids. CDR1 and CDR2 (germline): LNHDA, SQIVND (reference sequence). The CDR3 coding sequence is TGTGCCAGTAGTATATACACAGATACGCAGTATTTT. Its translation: CASSIYTDTQYF. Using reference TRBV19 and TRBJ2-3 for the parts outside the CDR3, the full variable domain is DGGITQSPKYLFRKEGQNVTLSCEQNLNHDAMYWYRQDPGQGLRLIYYSQIVNDFQKGDIAEGYSVSREKKESFPLTVTSAQKNPTAFYLCASSIYTDTQYFGPGTRLTVL.

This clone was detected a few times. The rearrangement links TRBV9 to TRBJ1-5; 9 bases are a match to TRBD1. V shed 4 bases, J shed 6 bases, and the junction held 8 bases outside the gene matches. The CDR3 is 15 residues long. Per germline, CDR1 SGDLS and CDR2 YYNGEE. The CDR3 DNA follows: TGTGCCAGCAGCTCAGGGACAGGGAGGAGTCAGCCCCAGCATTTT. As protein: CASSSGTGRSQPQHF.

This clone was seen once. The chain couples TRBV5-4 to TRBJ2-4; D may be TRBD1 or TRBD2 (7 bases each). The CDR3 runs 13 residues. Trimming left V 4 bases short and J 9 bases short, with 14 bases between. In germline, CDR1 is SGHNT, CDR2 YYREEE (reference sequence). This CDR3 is CASSRDREGIQYF. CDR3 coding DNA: TGTGCCAGCAGCCGTGACAGGGAGGGCATTCAGTACTTC.

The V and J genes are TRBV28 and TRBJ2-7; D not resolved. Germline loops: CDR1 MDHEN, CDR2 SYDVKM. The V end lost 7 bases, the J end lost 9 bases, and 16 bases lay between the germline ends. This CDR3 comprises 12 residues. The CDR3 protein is CASTTPPNGQYF. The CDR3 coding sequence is TGTGCCAGCACCACGCCCCCCAACGGGCAGTACTTC.

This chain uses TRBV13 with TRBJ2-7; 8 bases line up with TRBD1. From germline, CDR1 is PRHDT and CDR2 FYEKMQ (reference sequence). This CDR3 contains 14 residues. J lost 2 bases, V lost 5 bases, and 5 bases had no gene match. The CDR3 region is CASSNRDRTYEQYF. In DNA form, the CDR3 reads TGTGCCAGCAGCAACCGGGACAGGACCTACGAGCAGTACTTC.

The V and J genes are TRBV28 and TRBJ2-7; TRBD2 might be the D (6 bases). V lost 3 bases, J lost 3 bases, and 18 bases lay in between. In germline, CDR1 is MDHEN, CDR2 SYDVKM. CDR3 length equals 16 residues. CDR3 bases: TGTGCCAGCAGTTTTGGGTGGCGACGGAGGGGCTACGAGCAGTACTTC. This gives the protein CASSFGWRRRGYEQYF.

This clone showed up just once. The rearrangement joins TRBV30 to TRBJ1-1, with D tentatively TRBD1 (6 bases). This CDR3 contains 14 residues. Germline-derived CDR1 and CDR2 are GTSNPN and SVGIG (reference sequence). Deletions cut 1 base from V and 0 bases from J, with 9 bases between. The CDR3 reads CAWSAKGVNTEAFF. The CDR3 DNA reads TGTGCCTGGAGTGCAAAGGGGGTGAACACTGAAGCTTTCTTT.

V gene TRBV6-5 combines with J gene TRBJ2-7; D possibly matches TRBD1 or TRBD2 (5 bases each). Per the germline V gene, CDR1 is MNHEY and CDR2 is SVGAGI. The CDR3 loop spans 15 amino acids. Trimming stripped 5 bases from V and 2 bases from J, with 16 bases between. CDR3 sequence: CASSTTGTGTYEQYF. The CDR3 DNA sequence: TGTGCCAGCAGTACCACCGGGACGGGTACCTACGAGCAGTACTTC.

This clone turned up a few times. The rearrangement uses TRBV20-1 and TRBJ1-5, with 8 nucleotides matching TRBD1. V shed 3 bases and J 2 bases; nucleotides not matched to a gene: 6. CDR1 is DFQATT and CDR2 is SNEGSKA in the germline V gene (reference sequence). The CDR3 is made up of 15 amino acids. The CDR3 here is CSASDRGSRNQPQHF. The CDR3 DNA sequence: TGCAGTGCTAGTGACAGGGGATCCCGCAATCAGCCCCAGCATTTT.

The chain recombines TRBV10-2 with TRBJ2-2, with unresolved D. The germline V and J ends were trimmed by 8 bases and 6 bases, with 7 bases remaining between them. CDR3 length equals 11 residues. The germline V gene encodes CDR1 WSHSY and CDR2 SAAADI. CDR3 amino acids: CASSRSGELFF. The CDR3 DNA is TGCGCCAGCTCCCGGTCCGGGGAGCTGTTTTTT.

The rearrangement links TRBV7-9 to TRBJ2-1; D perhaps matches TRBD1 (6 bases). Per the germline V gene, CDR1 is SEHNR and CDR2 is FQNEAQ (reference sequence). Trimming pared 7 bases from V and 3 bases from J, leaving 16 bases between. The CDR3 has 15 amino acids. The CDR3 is CASTYTGLSYNEQFF. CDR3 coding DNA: TGTGCCAGCACCTATACAGGGTTAAGCTACAATGAGCAGTTCTTC. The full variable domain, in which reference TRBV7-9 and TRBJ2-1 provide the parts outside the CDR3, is DTGVSQNPRHKITKRGQNVTFRCDPISEHNRLYWYRQTLGQGPEFLTYFQNEAQLEKSRLLSDRFSAERPKGSFSTLEIQRTEQGDSAMYLCASTYTGLSYNEQFFGPGTRLTVL.